This paragraph reports one T cell receptor (beta chain). Its target is unknown. As every portion of the isolated RNA was reverse transcribed, the sequencing read expressed TCRB transcripts. Sequencing was performed with immunoSEQ multiplex PCR; in TCRdb, only in-frame clones are kept and a portion is missing. The repertoire holds over 150,000 clones, with less than 10% as singletons. The entry originates in a study of beta chain features in type 1 diabetes. Study-level findings and limits: When Type 1 diabetes patients were examined, their TCRB CDR3s proved moderately but significantly shorter in all four CD4+ subsets.

Trimming cost V 10 bases and J 4 bases; bases outside gene matches: 1. The CDR3 is 13 residues long. Germline V gives CDR1 MNHEY, CDR2 SVGAGI. V usage is TRBV6-5 and J usage is TRBJ2-5; 15 bases line up with TRBD2. This TCR was sampled from a man between 18 and 35 years old with type 1 diabetes. The source material was central memory CD4+ T cells from blood. The CDR3 region has the DNA TGTGCCACGGGACTAGCGGGGGGAGAGACCCAGTACTTC. It specifies CATGLAGGETQYF.